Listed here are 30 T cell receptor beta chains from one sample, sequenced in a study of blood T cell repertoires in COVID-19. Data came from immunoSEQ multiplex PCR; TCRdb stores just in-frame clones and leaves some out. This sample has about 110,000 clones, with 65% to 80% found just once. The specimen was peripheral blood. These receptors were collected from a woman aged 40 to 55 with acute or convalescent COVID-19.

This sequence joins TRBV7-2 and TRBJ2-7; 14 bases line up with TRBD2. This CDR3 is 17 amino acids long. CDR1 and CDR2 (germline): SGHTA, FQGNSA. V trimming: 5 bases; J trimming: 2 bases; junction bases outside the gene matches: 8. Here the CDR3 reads CASSRGLAGGLAYEQYF. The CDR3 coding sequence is TGTGCCAGCAGCCGCGGACTAGCGGGGGGACTCGCCTACGAGCAGTACTTC.

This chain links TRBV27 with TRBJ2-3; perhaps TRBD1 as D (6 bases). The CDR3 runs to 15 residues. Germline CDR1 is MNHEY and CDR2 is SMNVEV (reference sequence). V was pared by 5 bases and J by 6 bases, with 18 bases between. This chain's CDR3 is CASSPFVKRGDTQYF. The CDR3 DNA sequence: TGTGCCAGCAGTCCGTTCGTCAAGAGGGGGGATACGCAGTATTTT.

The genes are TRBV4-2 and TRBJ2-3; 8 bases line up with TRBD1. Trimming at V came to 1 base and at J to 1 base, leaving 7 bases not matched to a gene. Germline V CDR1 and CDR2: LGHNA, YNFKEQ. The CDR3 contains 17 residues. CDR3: CASSQGQKTGGTDTQYF. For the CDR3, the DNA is TGTGCCAGCAGCCAAGGACAGAAGACAGGGGGCACAGATACGCAGTATTTT.

The CDR3 loop is CASSSFTQGSNYGYTF. The CDR3, as DNA: TGTGCCAGCAGCTCGTTTACACAGGGATCTAACTATGGCTACACCTTC. The V call is TRBV5-4, the J call TRBJ1-2; a weak D match, TRBD1 (6 bases). Germline V gene sequence: CDR1 SGHNT, CDR2 YYREEE (reference sequence). The CDR3 covers 16 residues. V gave up 3 bases and J gave up 0 bases, with 15 bases separating them.

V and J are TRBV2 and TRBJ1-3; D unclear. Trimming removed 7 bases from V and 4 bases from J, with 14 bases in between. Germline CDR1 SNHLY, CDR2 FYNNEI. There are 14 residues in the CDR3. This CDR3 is CASTLHEGGNTIYF. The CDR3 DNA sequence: TGTGCCAGCACCCTTCATGAGGGAGGAAACACCATATATTTT.

CDR3 bases: TGTGCCAGCAGCCAAGAAGTGCAGGGGGCGAATCAGCCCCAGCATTTT. Translation: CASSQEVQGANQPQHF. The chain uses TRBV4-2 and TRBJ1-5; 8 bases are shared with TRBD1. CDR1 is LGHNA, CDR2 YNFKEQ, per germline. The CDR3 totals 16 residues. With 0 bases clipped from V and 4 bases from J, the junction kept 5 bases outside the gene matches.

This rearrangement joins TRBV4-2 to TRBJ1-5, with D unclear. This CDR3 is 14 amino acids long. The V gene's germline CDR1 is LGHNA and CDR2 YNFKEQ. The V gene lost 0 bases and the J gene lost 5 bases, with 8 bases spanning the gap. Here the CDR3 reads CASSQEFRYQPQHF. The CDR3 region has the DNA TGTGCCAGCAGCCAAGAGTTCAGGTATCAGCCCCAGCATTTT.

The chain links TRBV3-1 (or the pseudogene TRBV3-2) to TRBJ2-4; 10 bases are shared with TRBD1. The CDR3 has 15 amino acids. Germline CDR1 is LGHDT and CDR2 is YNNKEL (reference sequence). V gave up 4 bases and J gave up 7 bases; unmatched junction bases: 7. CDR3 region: CASSPLGTGVNIQYF. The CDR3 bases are TGTGCCAGCAGCCCTCTCGGGACAGGGGTCAACATTCAGTACTTC.

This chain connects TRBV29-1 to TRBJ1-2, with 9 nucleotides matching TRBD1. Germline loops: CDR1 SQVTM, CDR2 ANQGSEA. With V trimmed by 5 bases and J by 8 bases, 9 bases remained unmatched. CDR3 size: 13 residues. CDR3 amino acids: CSVYFGQGKGYTF. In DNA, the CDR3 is TGCAGCGTTTATTTCGGACAGGGGAAGGGCTACACCTTC.

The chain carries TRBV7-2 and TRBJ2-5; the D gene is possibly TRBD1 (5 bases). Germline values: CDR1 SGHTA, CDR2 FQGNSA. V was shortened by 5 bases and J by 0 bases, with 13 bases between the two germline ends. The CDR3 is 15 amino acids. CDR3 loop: CASSPDQGYQETQYF. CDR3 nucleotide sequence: TGTGCCAGCAGCCCGGATCAGGGATACCAAGAGACCCAGTACTTC.

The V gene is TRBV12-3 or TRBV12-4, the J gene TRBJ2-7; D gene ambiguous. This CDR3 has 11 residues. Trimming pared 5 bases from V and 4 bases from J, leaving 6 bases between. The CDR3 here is CASSSVYEQYF. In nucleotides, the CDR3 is TGTGCCAGCAGTAGCGTGTACGAGCAGTACTTC.

The CDR3 sequence is CASTRTFPRGGREHNEQFF. CDR3 sequence (DNA): TGTGCCAGCACGCGCACTTTCCCCCGTGGTGGCAGGGAACACAATGAGCAGTTCTTC. This rearrangement joins TRBV11-2 to TRBJ2-1; D might be TRBD1 (5 bases). The germline V gene encodes CDR1 SGHAT and CDR2 FQNNGV. Trimming removed 7 bases at V and 5 bases at J, with 30 bases between. The CDR3 spans 19 residues.

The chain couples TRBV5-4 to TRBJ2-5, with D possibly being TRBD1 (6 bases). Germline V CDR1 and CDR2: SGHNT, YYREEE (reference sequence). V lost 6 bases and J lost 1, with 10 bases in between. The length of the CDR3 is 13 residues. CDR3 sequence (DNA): TGTGCCAGCACAGGACAGTCCCAAGAGACCCAGTACTTC. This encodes CASTGQSQETQYF.

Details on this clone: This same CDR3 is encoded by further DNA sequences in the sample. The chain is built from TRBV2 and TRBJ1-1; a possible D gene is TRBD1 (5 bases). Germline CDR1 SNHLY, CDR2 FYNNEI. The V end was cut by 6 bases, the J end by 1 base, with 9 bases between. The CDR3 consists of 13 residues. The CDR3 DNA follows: TGTGCCAGCAGGGAGACAGAGAACACTGAAGCTTTCTTT. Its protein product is CASRETENTEAFF.

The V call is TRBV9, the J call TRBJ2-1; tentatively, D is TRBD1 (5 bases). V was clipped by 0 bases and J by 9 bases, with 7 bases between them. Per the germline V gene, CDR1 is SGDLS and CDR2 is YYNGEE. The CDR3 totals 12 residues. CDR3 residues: CASSVGGGEQFF. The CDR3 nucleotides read TGTGCCAGCAGCGTAGGGGGCGGTGAGCAGTTCTTC.

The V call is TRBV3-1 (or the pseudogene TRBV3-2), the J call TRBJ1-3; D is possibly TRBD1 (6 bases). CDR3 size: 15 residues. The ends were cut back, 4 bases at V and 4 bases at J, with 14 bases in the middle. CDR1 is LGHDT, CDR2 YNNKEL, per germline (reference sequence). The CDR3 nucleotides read TGTGCCAGCAGCCCGGCCTGGGGGCTGGGAAACACCATATATTTT. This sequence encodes CASSPAWGLGNTIYF.

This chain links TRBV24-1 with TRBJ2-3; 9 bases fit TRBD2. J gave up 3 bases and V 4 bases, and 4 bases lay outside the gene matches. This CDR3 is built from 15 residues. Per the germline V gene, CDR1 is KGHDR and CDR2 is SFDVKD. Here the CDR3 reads CATSEASGATDTQYF. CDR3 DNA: TGTGCCACCAGTGAGGCTAGCGGGGCGACAGATACGCAGTATTTT.

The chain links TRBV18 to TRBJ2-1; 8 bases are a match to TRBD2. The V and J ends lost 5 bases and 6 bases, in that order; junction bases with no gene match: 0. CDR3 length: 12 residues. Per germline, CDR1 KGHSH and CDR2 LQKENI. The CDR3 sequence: CASSAGGNEQFF. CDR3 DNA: TGTGCCAGCTCAGCGGGGGGCAATGAGCAGTTCTTC.

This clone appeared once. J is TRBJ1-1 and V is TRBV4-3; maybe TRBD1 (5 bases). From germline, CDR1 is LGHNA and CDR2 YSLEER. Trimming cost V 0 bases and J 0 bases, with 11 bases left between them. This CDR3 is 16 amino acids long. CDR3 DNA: TGCGCCAGCAGCCAAGATCTACCGACAGTGAACACTGAAGCTTTCTTT. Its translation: CASSQDLPTVNTEAFF.

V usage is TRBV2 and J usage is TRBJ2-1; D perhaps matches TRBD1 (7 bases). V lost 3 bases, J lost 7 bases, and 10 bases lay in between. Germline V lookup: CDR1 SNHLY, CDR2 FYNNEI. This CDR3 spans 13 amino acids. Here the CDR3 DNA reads TGTGCCAGCAGTGAGACAGGGAGGAATGAGCAGTTCTTC. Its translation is CASSETGRNEQFF.

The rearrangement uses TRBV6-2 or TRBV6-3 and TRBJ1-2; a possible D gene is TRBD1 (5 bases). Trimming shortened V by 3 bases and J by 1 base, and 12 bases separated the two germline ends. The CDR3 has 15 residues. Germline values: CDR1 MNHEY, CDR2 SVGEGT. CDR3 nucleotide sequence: TGTGCCAGCAGTTATGGGGCCATACGTAACTATGGCTACACCTTC. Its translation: CASSYGAIRNYGYTF.

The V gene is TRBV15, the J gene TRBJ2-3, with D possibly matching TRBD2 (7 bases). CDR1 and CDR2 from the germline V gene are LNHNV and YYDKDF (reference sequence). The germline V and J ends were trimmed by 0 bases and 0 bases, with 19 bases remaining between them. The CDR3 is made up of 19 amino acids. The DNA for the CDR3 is TGTGCCACCAGCAGAGAAATCTGGACCTCGGGGGGCAGCACAGATACGCAGTATTTT. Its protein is CATSREIWTSGGSTDTQYF.

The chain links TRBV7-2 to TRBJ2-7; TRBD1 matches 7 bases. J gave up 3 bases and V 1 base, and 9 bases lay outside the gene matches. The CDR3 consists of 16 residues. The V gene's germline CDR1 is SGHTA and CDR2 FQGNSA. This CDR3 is CASSLGPTGLGYEQYF. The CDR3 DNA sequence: TGTGCCAGCAGCTTAGGCCCGACAGGGTTAGGCTACGAGCAGTACTTC.

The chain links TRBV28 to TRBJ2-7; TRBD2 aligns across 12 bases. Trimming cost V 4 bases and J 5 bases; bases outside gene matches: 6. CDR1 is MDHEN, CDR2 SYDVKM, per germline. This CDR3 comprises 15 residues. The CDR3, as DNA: TGTGCCAGCAGTTCCCTAGCGGGGGGGCCCGACGAGCAGTACTTC. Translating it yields CASSSLAGGPDEQYF.

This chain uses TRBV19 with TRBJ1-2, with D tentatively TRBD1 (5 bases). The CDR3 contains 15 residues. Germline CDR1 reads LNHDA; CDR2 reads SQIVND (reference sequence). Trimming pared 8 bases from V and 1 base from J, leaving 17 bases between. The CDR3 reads CASHAGSGGNYGYTF. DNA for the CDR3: TGTGCCAGTCACGCCGGGTCGGGGGGTAACTATGGCTACACCTTC. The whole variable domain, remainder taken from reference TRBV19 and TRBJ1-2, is DGGITQSPKYLFRKEGQNVTLSCEQNLNHDAMYWYRQDPGQGLRLIYYSQIVNDFQKGDIAEGYSVSREKKESFPLTVTSAQKNPTAFYLCASHAGSGGNYGYTFGSGTRLTVV.

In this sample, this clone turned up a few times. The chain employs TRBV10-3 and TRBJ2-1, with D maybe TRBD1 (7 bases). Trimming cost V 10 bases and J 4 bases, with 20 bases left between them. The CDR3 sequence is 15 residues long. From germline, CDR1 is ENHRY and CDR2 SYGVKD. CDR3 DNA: TGTGCCACCTCGACACCGACAGGGAGGTACAATGAGCAGTTCTTC. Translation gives CATSTPTGRYNEQFF.

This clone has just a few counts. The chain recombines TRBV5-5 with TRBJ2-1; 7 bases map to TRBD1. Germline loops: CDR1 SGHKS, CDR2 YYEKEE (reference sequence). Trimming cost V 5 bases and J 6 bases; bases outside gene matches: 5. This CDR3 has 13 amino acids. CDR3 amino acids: CASRTRQGNEQFF. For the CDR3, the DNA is TGTGCCAGCAGAACCCGACAGGGCAATGAGCAGTTCTTC.

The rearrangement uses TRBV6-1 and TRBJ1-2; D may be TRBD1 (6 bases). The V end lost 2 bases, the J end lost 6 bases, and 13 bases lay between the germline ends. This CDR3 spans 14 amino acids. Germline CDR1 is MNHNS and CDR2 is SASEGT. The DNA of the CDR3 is TGTGCCAGCAGTGAATGGGGGCAAGGTGATGGCTACACCTTC. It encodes CASSEWGQGDGYTF.

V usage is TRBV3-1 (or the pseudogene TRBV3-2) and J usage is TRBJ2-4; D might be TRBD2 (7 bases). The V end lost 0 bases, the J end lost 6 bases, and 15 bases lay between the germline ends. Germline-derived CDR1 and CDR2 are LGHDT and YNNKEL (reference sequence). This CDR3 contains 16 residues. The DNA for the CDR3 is TGTGCCAGCAGCCAAGATCTCAGGAGGGGGGGAAACATTCAGTACTTC. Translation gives CASSQDLRRGGNIQYF.

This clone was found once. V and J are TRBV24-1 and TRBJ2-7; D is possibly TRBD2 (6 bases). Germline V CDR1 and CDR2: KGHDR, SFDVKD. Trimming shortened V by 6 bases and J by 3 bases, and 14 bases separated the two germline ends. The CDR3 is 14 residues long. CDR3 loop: CATSLGGENYEQYF. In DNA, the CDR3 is TGTGCCACCAGTTTGGGGGGAGAGAACTACGAGCAGTACTTC.